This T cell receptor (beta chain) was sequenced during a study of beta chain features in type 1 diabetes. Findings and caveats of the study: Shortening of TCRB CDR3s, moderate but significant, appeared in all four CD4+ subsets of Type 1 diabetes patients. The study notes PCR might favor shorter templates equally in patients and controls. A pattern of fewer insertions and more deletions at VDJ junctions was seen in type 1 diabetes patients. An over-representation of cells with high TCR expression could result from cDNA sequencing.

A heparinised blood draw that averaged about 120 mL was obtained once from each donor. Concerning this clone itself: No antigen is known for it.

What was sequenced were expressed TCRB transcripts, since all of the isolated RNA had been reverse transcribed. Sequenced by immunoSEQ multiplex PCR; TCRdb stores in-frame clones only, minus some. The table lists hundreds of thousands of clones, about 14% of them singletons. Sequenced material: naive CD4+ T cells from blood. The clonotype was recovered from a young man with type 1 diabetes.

The CDR3 DNA reads TGTGCCAGCAGAGGAGGGGCCTATTATAATTCACCCCTCCACTTT. It encodes CASRGGAYYNSPLHF. The chain uses TRBV14 and TRBJ1-6, with D maybe TRBD1 (5 bases). Germline CDR1 and CDR2: SGHDN and FVKESK. This CDR3 comprises 15 residues. V shed 6 bases and J shed 4 bases, with 13 bases lying between them.